This TCR beta chain was profiled in a study of T-cell memory formation after mild COVID-19 (dated by TCRdb to the early 2020s). Background for the entire study: TCR sequence clusters from the two donors were largely donor specific. In two donors, T-cell clones that expanded and contracted after mild COVID-19 were followed by sequencing TCRalpha and TCRbeta repertoires longitudinally. Two young, previously healthy adult volunteers made up the cohort, one male and one female. The full study reports these points: The study covered only two mild cases, and larger cohorts including severe cases with pre-infection samples were considered necessary. Contracting CD4+ clones were located mainly in the CM and EM memory subsets, whereas CD8+ clones were found to be enriched in EMRA. Clones contracting from day 15 to 85 had balanced CD4/CD8 phenotypes, while a second wave expanding from day 15 to 37 was biased towards CD4+. The second-wave clones that peaked on day 37 were not confirmed to be SARS-CoV-2 specific. Some responding clones were found in pre-infection memory, which suggests that pre-existing cross-reactive memory T cells took part in the SARS-CoV-2 response.

PBMCs were isolated by Ficoll-Paque density gradient centrifugation. The instrument was an Illumina NovaSeq 6000. Using 5'RACE with constant-segment primers, TCRalpha and TCRbeta cDNA libraries were constructed, with sample barcodes and unique molecular identifiers added in the process. RNA was extracted from every sample with Trizol reagent. Amplification of the libraries took two PCR steps, and the second step added a second sample barcode plus Illumina TruSeq adapters. The libraries were sequenced on an Illumina NovaSeq using 2 x 150 bp paired-end reads. Per the authors' processing: With migec v1.2.7, reads were demultiplexed and then collapsed into UMI-guided consensus sequences. With mixcr v2.1.11, UMI consensuses were aligned to TRA and TRB V and J templates and assembled into clonotypes. Clonotypes were classified as expanded or contracted when called significant by both edgeR and NoisET, with noise models trained on biological replicates. edgeR calls used a false discovery rate-adjusted p below 0.01 and a log2 fold-change threshold of 1. As an exploratory analysis of dynamics, max-normalized trajectories of the 1000 most abundant clonotypes were examined with PCA combined with hierarchical clustering. Separately sequenced CD4+ and CD8+ repertoires were used to assign a CD4 or CD8 phenotype to each responding clone. TCRdb trimmed public reads at Q25 via fastp, called clones via MiXCR and kept in-frame beta chains. Every CDR3 protein is listed once, alongside the most common genes and DNA of its rows. The V and J calls were determined by TCRdb, not by the authors. The sample yields some 100,000 distinct CDR3 sequences; approximately 10% were counted once. About 40% of the sample rests with the top ten.

This clonotype was seen only a few times. Its antigen remains unidentified. Base qualities are missing; no much larger clone stands one base away. Taken from the germline V gene (reference sequence), the CDR1 and CDR2 loops are MNHEY and SMNVEV. The CDR3 measures 13 amino acids from cysteine to phenylalanine. CDR3 DNA only is kept here, 39 bases in frame from base 1. V is pared back by 6 bases and J by 8 bases, with 16 bases lying between the germline termini. The sequenced material came from PBMCs or a T cell subset sorted from them (not recorded which). The TCR was taken from a man aged 18 to 30 who had mild COVID-19 (a few samples of this study predate the infection). The sample titles of this study are shuffled in the database, so cell type and time point are left out; the donor was told from shared clones. The chain is made from TRBV27 and TRBJ1-2; no D gene call is confident. The bases are TGTGCCAGCAGGATGCGGAGATACCCCGGCTACACCTTC. This translates into CASRMRRYPGYTF.